The 26 T cell receptor beta chains in this list originate from one sample, sequenced in a study of shared clonotypes between healthy human individuals. TCRdb's table, derived via immunoSEQ multiplex PCR, lists solely in-frame clones and lacks some. The table records fewer than 650,000 clones, around 78% of them present only once. The specimen was PBMCs. The receptors derive from a woman in her thirties or forties in good health. Some clones in this sample may be carry-over from other donors' samples.

V and J are TRBV4-1 and TRBJ1-5; D gene ambiguous. Germline V gene sequence: CDR1 MGHRA, CDR2 YSYEKL. The CDR3 has 16 amino acids. V dropped 2 bases and J dropped 1 base, with 12 bases sitting between them. CDR3 region: CASSQWDGRSNQPQHF. In nucleotides, the CDR3 is TGCGCCAGCAGCCAATGGGATGGAAGAAGCAATCAGCCCCAGCATTTT.

The gene calls are TRBV10-3 and TRBJ2-7, with D perhaps being TRBD1 or TRBD2 (5 bases each). Germline V CDR1 and CDR2: ENHRY, SYGVKD. V shed 3 bases and J shed 7 bases, with 16 bases lying between them. The CDR3 covers 14 residues. The CDR3 here is CAISDSRDRFEQYF. The CDR3 coding sequence is TGTGCCATCAGTGACTCTCGGGACCGCTTTGAGCAGTACTTC.

J is TRBJ2-3 and V is TRBV19; the D call may be TRBD1 or TRBD2 (5 bases each). The CDR3 is 12 residues long. V shed 0 bases and J shed 8 bases, with 6 bases lying between them. Germline CDR1 LNHDA, CDR2 SQIVND (reference sequence). CDR3 nucleotide sequence: TGTGCCAGTAGTATAGAGGGGACTACGCAGTATTTT. Translated, it gives CASSIEGTTQYF.

The J gene is TRBJ2-3, the V gene TRBV18; D ambiguous. The germline gives CDR1 KGHSH, CDR2 LQKENI. This CDR3 is 13 amino acids long. The ends were cut back, 2 bases at V and 6 bases at J, with 9 bases in the middle. CDR3 bases: TGTGCCAGCTCACCAGGGGTTTCGGATACGCAGTATTTT. Translating gives CASSPGVSDTQYF.

J is TRBJ1-4 and V is TRBV5-4, with a tentative D call TRBD1 (5 bases). V lost 3 bases and J 6 bases, leaving 9 bases between the germline ends. There are 13 residues in the CDR3. Germline V CDR1 and CDR2: SGHNT, YYREEE (reference sequence). CDR3 region: CASSWGTDEKLFF. The CDR3 region has the DNA TGTGCCAGCAGCTGGGGCACGGATGAAAAACTGTTTTTT.

The chain uses TRBV2 and TRBJ2-1; D call uncertain. Trimming took 5 bases from V and 7 from J, leaving 15 bases between them. CDR1 is SNHLY and CDR2 is FYNNEI in the germline V gene. The CDR3 contains 14 residues. CDR3 in DNA: TGTGCCAGCAGTTACTGGTCCCCAGTTAATGAGCAGTTCTTC. Translating gives CASSYWSPVNEQFF.

The rearrangement links TRBV27 to TRBJ1-5, with 8 bases matching TRBD1. The CDR3 is 15 amino acids. Germline lookup yields CDR1 MNHEY and CDR2 SMNVEV (reference sequence). V dropped 6 bases and J dropped 0; count of bases not matched to a gene: 4. The DNA for the CDR3 is TGTGCCAGCAGGGGGACAGGCTATAGCAATCAGCCCCAGCATTTT. It codes for CASRGTGYSNQPQHF.

In this sample, this clone turned up once. The J gene is TRBJ1-1, the V gene TRBV5-1; D perhaps matches TRBD1 (6 bases). The CDR3 has 14 amino acids. Between the trimmed V and J ends, which lost 7 bases and 6 bases, there was a span of 19 bases. CDR1 SGHRS and CDR2 YFSETQ come from the germline V gene. CDR3: CASSRNNRVPEAFF. CDR3 nucleotide sequence: TGCGCCAGCTCACGCAACAACAGGGTCCCTGAAGCTTTCTTT.

A few counts support this clone. V gene TRBV5-4 combines with J gene TRBJ1-5; weak D call: TRBD1 (5 bases). CDR1 SGHNT and CDR2 YYREEE come from the germline V gene (reference sequence). CDR3 size: 17 residues. V was cut by 0 bases and J by 1 base, with 14 bases left in between. Written as DNA, the CDR3 is TGTGCCAGCAGCTTGGGCAGGGAGAGACCAAGCAATCAGCCCCAGCATTTT. Translated, it gives CASSLGRERPSNQPQHF.

This chain joins TRBV29-1 and TRBJ2-1; possibly TRBD2 for D (6 bases). Trimming shortened V by 3 bases and J by 8 bases, and 14 bases separated the two germline ends. This CDR3 has 13 amino acids. Germline CDR1 SQVTM, CDR2 ANQGSEA. The CDR3 loop is CSVESGSGDEQFF. Written as DNA, the CDR3 is TGCAGCGTTGAGTCCGGGAGTGGCGATGAGCAGTTCTTC.

Points on this clone: Different DNA sequences within this sample yield the same CDR3. This rearrangement joins TRBV5-1 to TRBJ2-1; D possibly corresponds to TRBD1 (6 bases). CDR3 length: 15 amino acids. Germline V gene lookup returns CDR1 SGHRS and CDR2 YFSETQ. V gave up 0 bases and J gave up 3 bases, with 10 bases separating them. The CDR3 bases are TGCGCCAGCAGCTTGGAAGGACAGAGCTACAATGAGCAGTTCTTC. Protein: CASSLEGQSYNEQFF.

The chain links TRBV30 to TRBJ1-1; tentative D call: TRBD1 (5 bases). This CDR3 has 13 amino acids. The V gene lost 0 bases and the J gene lost 10 bases, with 15 bases spanning the gap. CDR1 is GTSNPN, CDR2 SVGIG, per germline (reference sequence). CDR3 protein: CAWSVGRARVAFF. The DNA of the CDR3 is TGTGCCTGGAGTGTCGGCAGGGCTAGGGTAGCTTTCTTT.

This chain uses TRBV6-1 with TRBJ1-3, with a weak D call TRBD1 (6 bases). Germline V gene lookup returns CDR1 MNHNS and CDR2 SASEGT. V lost 8 bases, J lost 2 bases, and 7 bases lay in between. The CDR3 extends over 12 amino acids. The CDR3 is CASEGAGNTIYF. The DNA for the CDR3 is TGTGCCAGCGAGGGGGCTGGAAACACCATATATTTT.

The chain couples TRBV6-1 to TRBJ2-7; no reliable D call. V lost 5 bases and J lost 1, with 12 bases in between. The germline V gene encodes CDR1 MNHNS and CDR2 SASEGT. The CDR3 has 14 amino acids. The CDR3 coding sequence is TGTGCCAGCAGTTTAGGCGGAAATTCCTACGAGCAGTACTTC. Its translation is CASSLGGNSYEQYF.

This chain uses TRBV6-6 with TRBJ2-7, with 7 bases fitting TRBD1. Trimming at V came to 6 bases and at J to 2 bases, leaving 7 bases not matched to a gene. CDR1 is MNHNY, CDR2 SVGAGI, per germline (reference sequence). The CDR3 totals 14 residues. The CDR3 DNA follows: TGTGCCAGCAGAAAGACAGGGAGTGCCTACGAGCAGTACTTC. The encoded protein is CASRKTGSAYEQYF.

This clone was counted a single time. The rearrangement uses TRBV9 and TRBJ2-7; D is unresolved. This CDR3 comprises 13 residues. Trimming stripped 0 bases from V and 7 bases from J, with 11 bases between. Germline CDR1 is SGDLS and CDR2 is YYNGEE. CDR3 in amino acids: CASSVASLGEQYF. In DNA, the CDR3 is TGTGCCAGCAGCGTAGCCTCACTGGGAGAGCAGTACTTC.

This clone was seen once. The rearrangement uses TRBV9 and TRBJ1-1, with D uncertain. The germline V gene has CDR1 SGDLS and CDR2 YYNGEE. This CDR3 has 14 amino acids. Trimming took 3 bases from V and 4 from J, leaving 13 bases between them. The CDR3 bases are TGTGCCAGCAGCGACACAGCGGGATCCACTGAAGCTTTCTTT. Protein product: CASSDTAGSTEAFF.

This chain uses TRBV4-3 with TRBJ1-2; maybe TRBD1 (5 bases). The CDR3 loop spans 13 amino acids. Trimming took off 0 bases at V and 8 bases at J, with 10 bases between the two ends. Germline lookup yields CDR1 LGHNA and CDR2 YSLEER. For the CDR3, the DNA is TGCGCCAGCAGCCAAGATTGGGGGGAAGGCTACACCTTC. Translated, it gives CASSQDWGEGYTF.

The CDR3 region has the DNA TGTGCCAGCAGCTTTTTAGGGGGGCTTTCTGGAAACACCATATATTTT. Protein product: CASSFLGGLSGNTIYF. The rearrangement joins TRBV7-9 to TRBJ1-3; TRBD1 might be the D (6 bases). Germline CDR1 SEHNR, CDR2 FQNEAQ (reference sequence). V was shortened by 3 bases and J by 1 base, with 13 bases between the two germline ends. There are 16 residues in the CDR3.

In its sample, this clone was seen a few times. J is TRBJ1-4 and V is TRBV7-2, with D unresolved. The CDR3 is 14 residues long. The germline gives CDR1 SGHTA, CDR2 FQGNSA. V was trimmed by 5 bases and J by 0 bases, leaving 7 bases between them. CDR3 DNA sequence: TGTGCCAGCAGCCCAGACGCAACTAATGAAAAACTGTTTTTT. Translated: CASSPDATNEKLFF.

The V call is TRBV10-2, the J call TRBJ2-1; no definite D call. Trimming took off 2 bases at V and 8 bases at J, with 13 bases between the two ends. CDR1 and CDR2 from the germline V gene are WSHSY and SAAADI. The CDR3 has 14 amino acids. This CDR3 is CASSEGREVDEQFF. CDR3 in DNA: TGCGCCAGCAGTGAGGGCCGCGAGGTCGATGAGCAGTTCTTC.

This clone was found a few times. The genes are TRBV11-2 and TRBJ2-2, with 7 bases matching TRBD1. The CDR3 spans 17 residues. CDR1 and CDR2 from the germline V gene are SGHAT and FQNNGV. The trim removed 5 bases at V and 6 bases at J, leaving 15 bases unmatched. The DNA of the CDR3 is TGTGCCAGCAGCCCGTCGAGCCACAGGGGTAGTGCCGGGGAGCTGTTTTTT. As protein: CASSPSSHRGSAGELFF.

The chain is built from TRBV29-1 and TRBJ2-1; 11 bases are shared with TRBD2. The V segment lost 5 bases and the J segment 4 bases; nucleotides outside the gene matches: 4. This CDR3 spans 14 amino acids. Germline V CDR1 and CDR2: SQVTM, ANQGSEA. For the CDR3, the DNA is TGCAGCGTTAGTGCTAGCGGGAGGTACAATGAGCAGTTCTTC. Its translation is CSVSASGRYNEQFF.

The J gene is TRBJ1-2, the V gene TRBV18, with 7 positions matching TRBD1. CDR1 KGHSH and CDR2 LQKENI come from the germline V gene. The CDR3 has 13 residues. J was trimmed by 6 bases and V by 3 bases; bases with no gene match: 4. The CDR3 DNA sequence: TGTGCCAGCTCACCCGACAGGGTACATGGCTACACCTTC. This translates into CASSPDRVHGYTF.

V usage is TRBV9 and J usage is TRBJ1-2, with D unclear. V was shortened by 3 bases and J by 4 bases, with 10 bases between the two germline ends. This CDR3 is 13 amino acids long. CDR1 is SGDLS and CDR2 is YYNGEE in the germline V gene. The CDR3 bases are TGTGCCAGCAGCGAGGGCGTAGGCTATGGCTACACCTTC. The encoded protein is CASSEGVGYGYTF. The full variable domain, completed using reference TRBV9 and TRBJ1-2, is DSGVTQTPKHLITATGQRVTLRCSPRSGDLSVYWYQQSLDQGLQFLIQYYNGEERAKGNILERFSAQQFPDLHSELNLSSLELGDSALYFCASSEGVGYGYTFGSGTRLTVV.

The gene calls are TRBV7-2 and TRBJ2-7, with 10 nucleotides matching TRBD2. Looked up from germline, CDR1 is SGHTA and CDR2 is FQGNSA. Unmatched junction bases numbered 5, after V lost 4 bases and J lost 2 bases. The CDR3 extends over 15 amino acids. In nucleotides, the CDR3 is TGTGCCAGCAGCTGGGGGACTAGCGCCACCTACGAGCAGTACTTC. Protein sequence: CASSWGTSATYEQYF.